The clone carrying this T cell receptor (beta chain) was counted only a few times. Its antigen is still unknown. The germline V gene has CDR1 LNHDA and CDR2 SQIVND (reference sequence). V lost 3 bases and J 0 bases, leaving 11 bases between the germline ends. The CDR3 extends over 16 amino acids. This specimen comes from a study of early T cells in non-severe SARS-CoV-2 infection. At the level of the study: Chains from this unsorted whole-blood bulk RNA could not be paired. Study-wide findings and caveats: Matching against VDJdb likely underestimated virus-specific expansions, favoring anti-spike CD8.

The TCR library protocol attached unique molecular identifiers to the individual cDNA molecules. In TCRdb, the 5' RACE reads were re-called with MiXCR into one record per CDR3 protein. The sample consists of tens of thousands of distinct CDR3 sequences, 5.5% to 7.5% of them appearing once. The genes are TRBV19 and TRBJ1-4, with D tentatively TRBD1 (5 bases). The sequencing sample was made of whole blood. The clonotype originates from an adult who was a healthcare worker with PCR-confirmed SARS-CoV-2 infection or an uninfected control (not recorded which). This CDR3 is CASSMSTEATNEKLFF. The DNA of the CDR3 is TGTGCCAGTAGTATGTCGACAGAAGCAACTAATGAAAAACTGTTTTTT. Complete variable domain (other parts from reference TRBV19 and TRBJ1-4): DGGITQSPKYLFRKEGQNVTLSCEQNLNHDAMYWYRQDPGQGLRLIYYSQIVNDFQKGDIAEGYSVSREKKESFPLTVTSAQKNPTAFYLCASSMSTEATNEKLFFGSGTQLSVL.